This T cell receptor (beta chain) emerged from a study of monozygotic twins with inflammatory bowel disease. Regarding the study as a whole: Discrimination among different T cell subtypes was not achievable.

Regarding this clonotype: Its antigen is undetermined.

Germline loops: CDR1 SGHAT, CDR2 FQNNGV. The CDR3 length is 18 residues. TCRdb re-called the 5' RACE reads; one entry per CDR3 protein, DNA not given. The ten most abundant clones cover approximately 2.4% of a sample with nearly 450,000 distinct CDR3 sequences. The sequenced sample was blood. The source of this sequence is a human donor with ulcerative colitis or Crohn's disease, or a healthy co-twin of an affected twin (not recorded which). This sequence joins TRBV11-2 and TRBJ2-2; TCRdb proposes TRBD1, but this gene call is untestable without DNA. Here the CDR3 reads CASSYPQGVNTGTGELFF.